The clone carrying this T cell receptor (beta chain) has a single count. Its target is unknown. The sample is drawn from a study of cytotoxic CD8 clonotypes in ibrutinib-treated CLL. Overall study context: Responses: around 24 partial, 2 complete; after median approximately 67 months, roughly 14 stayed remitted, some twelve progressed.

The authors obtained approximately 2 micrograms of genomic DNA from cryopreserved PBMCs for TCR beta libraries. Sequencing was performed with immunoSEQ multiplex PCR; in TCRdb, only in-frame clones are kept and a portion is missing. The sample includes roughly 250,000 clones, roughly 74% of them seen just once. Study-level points and caveats: Clonality (at baseline) was higher than in age-matched healthy donors and tracked circulating CD8+ T-cell counts. Collection times varied between progressing and sustained-remission patients.

The sample was PBMCs, taken after 24 months of ibrutinib treatment. This clonotype was sampled from a human donor with chronic lymphocytic leukemia.

CDR3 sequence (DNA): TGTGCCAGCAGCGTAGGCGACACCCTACCCCCCACTGAAGCTTTCTTT. It encodes CASSVGDTLPPTEAFF. V is TRBV9 and J is TRBJ1-1; no reliable D call. Trimming took 0 bases from V and 4 from J, leaving 16 bases between them. The CDR3 runs to 16 residues. Germline-derived CDR1 and CDR2 are SGDLS and YYNGEE. The full variable domain, with the rest looked up from reference TRBV9 and TRBJ1-1, is DSGVTQTPKHLITATGQRVTLRCSPRSGDLSVYWYQQSLDQGLQFLIQYYNGEERAKGNILERFSAQQFPDLHSELNLSSLELGDSALYFCASSVGDTLPPTEAFFGQGTRLTVV.